The rows below give T cell receptor beta chains drawn from one sample of a study of shared clonotypes between healthy human individuals. The protocol was immunoSEQ multiplex PCR, while the TCRdb copy is restricted to in-frame clones and leaves out a portion. The sample comprises around 2,000,000 clones, just under 95% of which are singletons, and 0.85% to 1.2% rests with the top ten. The sample taken for sequencing was naive CD8+ T cells sorted from blood. These receptor sequences come from a young man in good health. Both conserved end residues are part of each CDR3. Fields, in order: D gene, clone size, V gene, J gene, CDR3 DNA, CDR3 protein. D genes are given only for firm matches. The size field is filled for only some rows; it gives once, few, many or a size class.

d_gene: .; abundance: .; v_gene: TRBV4-3; j_gene: TRBJ1-4; CDR3nt: TGCGCCAGCGGGGCAGGGGAGGGAGAAAAACTGTTTTTT; CDR3aa: CASGAGEGEKLFF
d_gene: TRBD1; abundance: .; v_gene: TRBV6-6; j_gene: TRBJ1-1; CDR3nt: TGTGCCAGCAGCCCCCCGGGGGACAGGGGTGTTGTTGAAGCTTTCTTT; CDR3aa: CASSPPGDRGVVEAFF
d_gene: .; abundance: .; v_gene: TRBV2; j_gene: TRBJ2-3; CDR3nt: TGTGCCAGCAGTGAAGCGTGGAGGGGGGTTCCAGATACGCAGTATTTT; CDR3aa: CASSEAWRGVPDTQYF
d_gene: TRBD2; abundance: .; v_gene: TRBV7-9; j_gene: TRBJ2-3; CDR3nt: TGTGCCAGCAGCTTGGACTCTAGCGGGGGCACAGATACGCAGTATTTT; CDR3aa: CASSLDSSGGTDTQYF
d_gene: TRBD2; abundance: .; v_gene: TRBV28; j_gene: TRBJ2-3; CDR3nt: TGTGCCAGCAGTCCTGGGACTAGTTTTTCAGATACGCAGTATTTT; CDR3aa: CASSPGTSFSDTQYF
d_gene: TRBD1; abundance: .; v_gene: TRBV28; j_gene: TRBJ1-5; CDR3nt: TGTGCCAGCAGTTTACTAGGGACAGTTAGCAATCAGCCCCAGCATTTT; CDR3aa: CASSLLGTVSNQPQHF
d_gene: TRBD1; abundance: .; v_gene: TRBV7-2; j_gene: TRBJ2-1; CDR3nt: TGTGCCAGCAGCTATGGGACAGGGGTCAATGAGCAGTTCTTC; CDR3aa: CASSYGTGVNEQFF
d_gene: .; abundance: .; v_gene: TRBV27; j_gene: TRBJ2-7; CDR3nt: TGTGCCAGCAGTTTCCTCGACCTGTCAGTGCAGTACTTC; CDR3aa: CASSFLDLSVQYF
d_gene: TRBD2; abundance: .; v_gene: TRBV13; j_gene: TRBJ2-1; CDR3nt: TGTGCCAGCAGTCCTTTTGGGACTAGTGTAAATGAGCAGTTCTTC; CDR3aa: CASSPFGTSVNEQFF
d_gene: .; abundance: .; v_gene: TRBV12-5; j_gene: TRBJ1-5; CDR3nt: TGTGCTAGTGAGTTGGGTTATAGCAATCAGCCCCAGCATTTT; CDR3aa: CASELGYSNQPQHF
d_gene: TRBD1; abundance: .; v_gene: TRBV11-2; j_gene: TRBJ2-7; CDR3nt: TGTGCCAGCTCCTCCTCGAGGACAGGGATCCACGAGCAGTACTTC; CDR3aa: CASSSSRTGIHEQYF
d_gene: .; abundance: .; v_gene: TRBV19; j_gene: TRBJ2-1; CDR3nt: TGTGCCAGTAGTATCCCCTCGGAGGACCTTGAGCAGTTCTTC; CDR3aa: CASSIPSEDLEQFF
d_gene: .; abundance: .; v_gene: TRBV28; j_gene: TRBJ1-2; CDR3nt: TGTGCCAGCAGCCCCGTAGGGGATAACTATGGCTACACCTTC; CDR3aa: CASSPVGDNYGYTF
d_gene: TRBD2; abundance: .; v_gene: TRBV5-4; j_gene: TRBJ2-3; CDR3nt: TGTGCCAGCAGCTCGCGACTAGCGGGAGTCCTGGATACGCAGTATTTT; CDR3aa: CASSSRLAGVLDTQYF
d_gene: .; abundance: .; v_gene: TRBV5-1; j_gene: TRBJ2-7; CDR3nt: TGCGCCAGCAGCTTGCGTGCTAGCGACGGGGGCTACGAGCAGTACTTC; CDR3aa: CASSLRASDGGYEQYF
d_gene: TRBD1; abundance: .; v_gene: TRBV4-1; j_gene: TRBJ1-2; CDR3nt: TGCGCCAGCAGCCCGGGACAGGGGAACTATGGCTACACCTTC; CDR3aa: CASSPGQGNYGYTF
d_gene: .; abundance: .; v_gene: TRBV6-6; j_gene: TRBJ1-1; CDR3nt: TGTGCCAGCAGTTACTCTGATGGCTCCCCTGAAGCTTTCTTT; CDR3aa: CASSYSDGSPEAFF
d_gene: .; abundance: .; v_gene: TRBV7-9; j_gene: TRBJ1-5; CDR3nt: TGTGCCAGCAGCTTCGGGGATCAGCCCCAGCATTTT; CDR3aa: CASSFGDQPQHF
d_gene: TRBD2; abundance: .; v_gene: TRBV7-9; j_gene: TRBJ2-7; CDR3nt: TGTGCCAGCAGCTTAGGCGGGAGGGCCCCCTACGAGCAGTACTTC; CDR3aa: CASSLGGRAPYEQYF
d_gene: .; abundance: once; v_gene: TRBV19; j_gene: TRBJ2-3; CDR3nt: TGTGCCAGTAGTATCATCCCCGACCCGTCTAGCACAGATACGCAGTATTTT; CDR3aa: CASSIIPDPSSTDTQYF
d_gene: .; abundance: .; v_gene: TRBV27; j_gene: TRBJ2-5; CDR3nt: TGTGCCGTCCGGGGCCAAGAGACCCAGTACTTC; CDR3aa: CAVRGQETQYF
d_gene: .; abundance: .; v_gene: TRBV6-5; j_gene: TRBJ2-7; CDR3nt: TGTGCCATCAGTGAGCCGACAGTCCACTACGAGCAGTACTTC; CDR3aa: CAISEPTVHYEQYF
d_gene: .; abundance: .; v_gene: TRBV5-8; j_gene: TRBJ1-1; CDR3nt: TGTGCCAGCAGCTTGGGCCGGAATGAAGCTTTCTTT; CDR3aa: CASSLGRNEAFF
d_gene: TRBD1; abundance: .; v_gene: TRBV5-4; j_gene: TRBJ2-7; CDR3nt: TGTGCCAGCAGCTGGACAGGGGGCGCGGACGAGCAGTACTTC; CDR3aa: CASSWTGGADEQYF
d_gene: .; abundance: .; v_gene: TRBV4-1; j_gene: TRBJ2-2; CDR3nt: TGCGCCAGCAGCCCACCTGCGGGGCTAGCCCCAGGGGGGGAGCTGTTTTTT; CDR3aa: CASSPPAGLAPGGELFF
d_gene: .; abundance: .; v_gene: TRBV9; j_gene: TRBJ2-6; CDR3nt: TGTGCCAGCAGCGATCGGGACACAAGCTCTGGGGCCAACGTCCTGACTTTC; CDR3aa: CASSDRDTSSGANVLTF
d_gene: TRBD2; abundance: .; v_gene: TRBV29-1; j_gene: TRBJ2-1; CDR3nt: TGCAGCGTCGAGGTTAGCGGGTCCTACAATGAGCAGTTCTTC; CDR3aa: CSVEVSGSYNEQFF
d_gene: .; abundance: .; v_gene: TRBV11-3; j_gene: TRBJ2-3; CDR3nt: TGTGCCAGCAGCTTAGCTGAGACTAGCACAGATACGCAGTATTTT; CDR3aa: CASSLAETSTDTQYF
d_gene: .; abundance: .; v_gene: TRBV9; j_gene: TRBJ1-1; CDR3nt: TGTGCCAGCAGCCCCAGCGGGGACACTGAAGCTTTCTTT; CDR3aa: CASSPSGDTEAFF
d_gene: .; abundance: .; v_gene: TRBV5-6; j_gene: TRBJ2-2; CDR3nt: TGTGCCAGCAGATCAACTGATATGAACACCGGGGAGCTGTTTTTT; CDR3aa: CASRSTDMNTGELFF
d_gene: TRBD2; abundance: .; v_gene: TRBV28; j_gene: TRBJ2-7; CDR3nt: TGTGCCAGCAGTTTACCCCCACTAGCGGGGGGGCGAGAGAGGGAGCAGTACTTC; CDR3aa: CASSLPPLAGGREREQYF
d_gene: TRBD1; abundance: .; v_gene: TRBV5-4; j_gene: TRBJ2-6; CDR3nt: TGTGCCAGCAGCTTCGCAGGGGGCTCTGGGGCCAACGTCCTGACTTTC; CDR3aa: CASSFAGGSGANVLTF
d_gene: .; abundance: .; v_gene: TRBV9; j_gene: TRBJ1-2; CDR3nt: TGTGCCAGCAGCGTAGAGGGGACGGACCTCTATGGCTACACCTTC; CDR3aa: CASSVEGTDLYGYTF
d_gene: .; abundance: .; v_gene: TRBV9; j_gene: TRBJ2-3; CDR3nt: TGTGCCAGCGGCGGGGGCACAGATACGCAGTATTTT; CDR3aa: CASGGGTDTQYF
d_gene: TRBD1; abundance: .; v_gene: TRBV28; j_gene: TRBJ2-7; CDR3nt: TGTGCCAGCAGTCCGACAGGGGGAAATGAGCAGTACTTC; CDR3aa: CASSPTGGNEQYF
d_gene: .; abundance: .; v_gene: TRBV20-1; j_gene: TRBJ2-7; CDR3nt: TGCAGTGCTAGAACAGGGATCGAGCAGTACTTC; CDR3aa: CSARTGIEQYF
d_gene: .; abundance: .; v_gene: TRBV9; j_gene: TRBJ2-1; CDR3nt: TGTGCCAGCACCCGAGGAGGGGGCGAGGGCTCCTACAATGAGCAGTTCTTC; CDR3aa: CASTRGGGEGSYNEQFF
d_gene: TRBD2; abundance: .; v_gene: TRBV9; j_gene: TRBJ2-3; CDR3nt: TGTGCCAGCAGCGAAGCGGGGGTCACAGATACGCAGTATTTT; CDR3aa: CASSEAGVTDTQYF
d_gene: .; abundance: .; v_gene: TRBV4-1; j_gene: TRBJ1-4; CDR3nt: TGCGCCAGCAGCCAAGTGGAGACTAATGAAAAACTGTTTTTT; CDR3aa: CASSQVETNEKLFF
d_gene: .; abundance: .; v_gene: TRBV5-6; j_gene: TRBJ2-7; CDR3nt: TGTGCCAGCAGCTTGGCATGGAGGGTAGACTACGAGCAGTACTTC; CDR3aa: CASSLAWRVDYEQYF
d_gene: .; abundance: .; v_gene: TRBV4-3; j_gene: TRBJ2-7; CDR3nt: TGCGCCAGCAGCCAAGACTACCCCGAATCTCCCCACGAGCAGTACTTC; CDR3aa: CASSQDYPESPHEQYF
d_gene: .; abundance: .; v_gene: TRBV7-9; j_gene: TRBJ1-5; CDR3nt: TGTGCCAGCAGCCCCGAGGGGACGGGTCAGCCCCAGCATTTT; CDR3aa: CASSPEGTGQPQHF
d_gene: .; abundance: few; v_gene: TRBV28; j_gene: TRBJ2-5; CDR3nt: TGTGCCAGCAGTTTTACAGGGTGGGAGACCCAGTACTTC; CDR3aa: CASSFTGWETQYF
d_gene: .; abundance: .; v_gene: TRBV2; j_gene: TRBJ1-1; CDR3nt: TGTGCCAGCCATGGAGAATTAATGAACACTGAAGCTTTCTTT; CDR3aa: CASHGELMNTEAFF
d_gene: TRBD2; abundance: .; v_gene: TRBV2; j_gene: TRBJ2-2; CDR3nt: TGTGCCAGCAGTGAATGGTCTAGCGGGGCATACACCGGGGAGCTGTTTTTT; CDR3aa: CASSEWSSGAYTGELFF
d_gene: .; abundance: .; v_gene: TRBV7-2; j_gene: TRBJ2-1; CDR3nt: TGTGCCAGCATTCTACCTACGAGCTCCTACAATGAGCAGTTCTTC; CDR3aa: CASILPTSSYNEQFF
d_gene: .; abundance: .; v_gene: TRBV4-1; j_gene: TRBJ2-7; CDR3nt: TGCGCCAGCAGCCCCCGGGTAGCGACCTACGAGCAGTACTTC; CDR3aa: CASSPRVATYEQYF
d_gene: .; abundance: .; v_gene: TRBV10-3; j_gene: TRBJ1-1; CDR3nt: TGTGCCATCAGTGCTAGCATGAACACTGAAGCTTTCTTT; CDR3aa: CAISASMNTEAFF
d_gene: TRBD2; abundance: .; v_gene: TRBV5-4; j_gene: TRBJ2-3; CDR3nt: TGTGCCAGCAGCTTGGCCGGACTAGCGGGGTTGGATACAGATACGCAGTATTTT; CDR3aa: CASSLAGLAGLDTDTQYF